The 11 T cell receptor beta chains in this list originate from one sample, sequenced in a study of sequential checkpoint blockade in melanoma. Treatment indicated: randomized to nivolumab then ipilimumab (arm A) or the reverse (arm B). Measured with immunoSEQ multiplex PCR; TCRdb has only the in-frame clones, and not every one. This sample has some 10,000 clones, with about 68% found just once. The sample was CD8+ T cells sorted from blood (inferred from file names), taken from a patient given nivolumab and ipilimumab in sequence. Source of these receptors: a human donor with melanoma.

The chain links TRBV6-1 to TRBJ1-5, with D perhaps TRBD1 (6 bases). CDR3 length: 13 residues. V was pared by 8 bases and J by 6 bases, with 14 bases between. Germline lookup yields CDR1 MNHNS and CDR2 SASEGT. CDR3 residues: CASVQGESQPQHF. The DNA of the CDR3 is TGTGCCAGCGTACAGGGTGAAAGTCAGCCCCAGCATTTT.

In its sample, this clone was seen once. The V gene is TRBV19, the J gene TRBJ2-1; 8 positions match TRBD2. The V gene's germline CDR1 is LNHDA and CDR2 SQIVND (reference sequence). V lost 5 bases and J lost 0; bases outside the gene matches: 3. The CDR3 is 15 amino acids. CDR3 sequence reads: CASSLAGSSYNEQFF. CDR3 sequence (DNA): TGTGCCAGTAGTTTAGCGGGGAGCTCCTACAATGAGCAGTTCTTC.

The J gene is TRBJ2-5, the V gene TRBV5-4; tentatively, D is TRBD2 (6 bases). CDR3 size: 14 residues. Germline V gives CDR1 SGHNT, CDR2 YYREEE (reference sequence). V was trimmed by 1 base and J by 4 bases, leaving 11 bases between them. CDR3 loop: CASSLLGGTETQYF. The DNA of the CDR3 is TGTGCCAGCAGCTTGTTGGGCGGGACAGAGACCCAGTACTTC.

The chain couples TRBV9 to TRBJ2-1, with D maybe TRBD2 (5 bases). Germline V CDR1 and CDR2: SGDLS, YYNGEE. The CDR3 has 15 amino acids. V lost 0 bases and J 3 bases, leaving 10 bases between the germline ends. The CDR3 region is CASSVDSVVYNEQFF. CDR3 DNA: TGTGCCAGCAGCGTAGATAGCGTAGTCTACAATGAGCAGTTCTTC.

The rearrangement links TRBV27 to TRBJ2-5, with D possibly matching TRBD2 (6 bases). Germline loops: CDR1 MNHEY, CDR2 SMNVEV (reference sequence). Trimming cost V 3 bases and J 7 bases, with 15 bases left between them. This CDR3 has 14 amino acids. The CDR3 here is CASSFGSAAGTQYF. CDR3 nucleotides: TGTGCCAGCAGTTTCGGGAGTGCAGCGGGGACCCAGTACTTC.

V usage is TRBV11-2 and J usage is TRBJ2-1, with 7 bases aligning to TRBD2. This CDR3 is built from 16 residues. V was clipped by 1 base and J by 10 bases; unmatched bases: 13. The germline gives CDR1 SGHAT, CDR2 FQNNGV. DNA of the CDR3: TGTGCCAGCAGCTTAGCCAGGGACTATGAGGGGTCCGAGCAGTTCTTC. Protein product: CASSLARDYEGSEQFF.

V usage is TRBV2 and J usage is TRBJ2-1, with TRBD2 matching 8 bases. J gave up 5 bases and V 6 bases, and 6 bases lay outside the gene matches. The germline CDR1 and CDR2 sequences are SNHLY and FYNNEI. The CDR3 sequence is 14 residues long. CDR3 residues: CASRRTGGDNEQFF. The DNA of the CDR3 is TGTGCCAGCAGGAGGACGGGAGGGGACAATGAGCAGTTCTTC.

The CDR3 spells CAISEQGDTGVGNTGELFF. The CDR3 DNA reads TGTGCCATCAGTGAGCAGGGGGACACAGGGGTCGGAAACACCGGGGAGCTGTTTTTT. The chain links TRBV10-3 to TRBJ2-2; 7 nucleotides line up with TRBD1. The V gene's germline CDR1 is ENHRY and CDR2 SYGVKD. CDR3 length: 19 amino acids. V lost 2 bases and J lost 2; bases outside the gene matches: 14.

This clone has a handful of counts. The chain employs TRBV28 and TRBJ2-1; 8 bases fit TRBD1. CDR1 and CDR2 from the germline V gene are MDHEN and SYDVKM. This CDR3 has 14 residues. V lost 6 bases and J lost 3; bases outside the gene matches: 4. CDR3: CASSLGTGYNEQFF. In DNA, the CDR3 is TGTGCCAGCAGCCTCGGGACAGGCTACAATGAGCAGTTCTTC.

This CDR3 reads CASSPYLRVDTQYF. CDR3 in DNA: TGCGCCAGCAGCCCATATTTGAGGGTGGATACGCAGTATTTT. The genes are TRBV4-1 and TRBJ2-3, with D perhaps matching TRBD2 (5 bases). In germline, CDR1 is MGHRA, CDR2 YSYEKL. The CDR3 runs to 14 residues. Deletions cut 4 bases from V and 6 bases from J, with 14 bases between.

This sequence joins TRBV7-8 and TRBJ2-7; possibly TRBD2 for D (6 bases). The CDR3 contains 15 residues. In germline, CDR1 is SGHVS, CDR2 FQNEAQ. The germline V and J ends were trimmed by 3 bases and 1 base, with 13 bases remaining between them. The chain's CDR3 is CASSLNSGPSYEQYF. CDR3 nucleotide sequence: TGTGCCAGCAGCTTGAATAGCGGCCCTTCCTACGAGCAGTACTTC.